These 7 T cell receptor beta chains originate from one sample sequenced in a study of early T cells in non-severe SARS-CoV-2 infection. One entry per CDR3 protein results from TCRdb running MiXCR on the 5' RACE reads. The sample records some 30,000 distinct CDR3 sequences, around 4% being singletons. The sample taken for sequencing was whole blood. All receptors come from an adult who was a healthcare worker with PCR-confirmed SARS-CoV-2 infection or an uninfected control (not recorded which).

Concerning this clonotype itself: A much larger clonotype is one base distant, so this may be a read error. This chain connects TRBV11-3 to TRBJ2-1, with D maybe TRBD1 (5 bases). The CDR3 sequence is 13 residues long. From germline, CDR1 is SGHNT and CDR2 YENEEA. CDR3: CANSRAGPNEQFF. CDR3 sequence (DNA): TGTGCCAACAGCAGGGCAGGGCCCAATGAGCAGTTCTTC.

This clonotype was seen at least ten times. J is TRBJ1-6 and V is TRBV7-9; D might be TRBD1 (5 bases). V lost 0 bases and J 8 bases, leaving 11 bases between the germline ends. The germline V gene encodes CDR1 SEHNR and CDR2 FQNEAQ (reference sequence). The CDR3 has 15 amino acids. This CDR3 reads CASSLARVGDSPLHF. The CDR3, as DNA: TGTGCCAGCAGCTTAGCGAGAGTGGGGGATTCACCCCTCCACTTT. Combining the CDR3 with reference TRBV7-9 and TRBJ1-6 gives the whole variable domain DTGVSQNPRHKITKRGQNVTFRCDPISEHNRLYWYRQTLGQGPEFLTYFQNEAQLEKSRLLSDRFSAERPKGSFSTLEIQRTEQGDSAMYLCASSLARVGDSPLHFGNGTRLTVT.

This clonotype was recorded many times. J is TRBJ2-6 and V is TRBV4-2; 7 bases match TRBD1. V shed 1 base and J 0 bases; nucleotides not matched to a gene: 9. The CDR3 totals 19 residues. Germline V gene lookup returns CDR1 LGHNA and CDR2 YNFKEQ. The CDR3 DNA follows: TGTGCCAGCAGCCAAGTGAAAGGGGGCGCGGGCTCTGGGGCCAACGTCCTGACTTTC. It is translated as CASSQVKGGAGSGANVLTF.

This clonotype was detected ten times or more. The chain has TRBV12-3 or TRBV12-4 and TRBJ1-1; a weak D match, TRBD1 (6 bases). CDR3 length: 14 amino acids. V was cut by 3 bases and J by 2 bases, with 10 bases left in between. The DNA of the CDR3 is TGTGCCAGCAGTTTGTACAGGGCCAACACTGAAGCTTTCTTT. It is translated as CASSLYRANTEAFF.

This clonotype was detected many times. V usage is TRBV20-1 and J usage is TRBJ2-5, with TRBD2 matching 7 bases. Germline V gene lookup returns CDR1 DFQATT and CDR2 SNEGSKA (reference sequence). CDR3 size: 12 residues. The CDR3 region is CSRGGAAETQYF. The CDR3 DNA reads TGCTCCCGGGGAGGGGCGGCAGAGACCCAGTACTTC.

This clonotype showed up many times. V is TRBV12-3 or TRBV12-4 and J is TRBJ2-1; perhaps TRBD1 as D (6 bases). This CDR3 comprises 15 residues. V was pared by 2 bases and J by 6 bases, with 14 bases between. The CDR3 region is CASSLNRVLINEQFF. The CDR3 nucleotides read TGTGCCAGCAGTTTAAACAGGGTTTTGATCAATGAGCAGTTCTTC.

This clonotype came up many times. V usage is TRBV24-1 and J usage is TRBJ2-6; D might be TRBD2 (5 bases). V was clipped by 5 bases and J by 2 bases, with 12 bases between them. The CDR3 is 16 residues long. Germline values: CDR1 KGHDR, CDR2 SFDVKD. The chain's CDR3 is CATSAHTGTGANVLTF. The CDR3 DNA reads as TGTGCCACCAGTGCTCACACCGGGACTGGGGCCAACGTCCTGACTTTC.